A single T cell receptor beta chain is shown here with its context. Study processing details: As immunoSEQ supplied junction-only sequences (without quality scores), filtering differed. This table comes from immunoSEQ multiplex PCR, and its TCRdb copy is limited to in-frame clones, with some not included. V, J and clone size are those of that table, while D and trimming were read from the DNA. The sample yields 1.5 million to 2.5 million clones, roughly 94% seen once. CD45RO-negative, CCR7-selected cells formed the naive CD8 fraction, which excluded terminally differentiated effector memory CD45RA+ cells. Trimming shortened V by 6 bases and J by 4 bases, and 14 bases separated the two germline ends. CDR3 length equals 13 residues. Germline V CDR1 and CDR2: SGHTS, YDEGEE. This sample was taken from a study of shared clonotypes between healthy human individuals.

The V and J genes are TRBV5-8 and TRBJ2-7, with no clear D. The TCR sequence derives from a man younger than 35 in good health. The sequenced sample was naive CD8+ T cells sorted from blood. The CDR3 nucleotides are TGTGCCAGCACCGATGATACTGAATACGAGCAGTACTTC. Its protein product is CASTDDTEYEQYF.